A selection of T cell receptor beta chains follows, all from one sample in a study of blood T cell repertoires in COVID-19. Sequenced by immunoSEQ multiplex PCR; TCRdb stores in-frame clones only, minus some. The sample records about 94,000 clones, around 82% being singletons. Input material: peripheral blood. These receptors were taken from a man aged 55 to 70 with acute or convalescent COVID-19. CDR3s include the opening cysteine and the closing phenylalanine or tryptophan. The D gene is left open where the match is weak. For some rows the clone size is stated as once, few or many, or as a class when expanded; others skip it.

CDR3nt: TGTGCCAGCAGCTTGGACGGGACAGGGGGATCACCCCTCCACTTT
CDR3aa: CASSLDGTGGSPLHF
j_gene: TRBJ1-6
abundance: once
v_gene: TRBV7-9
d_gene: TRBD1

CDR3nt: TGTGCCAGCAGTTACTATTCCGCAGGGAACCACGAGCAGTACTTC
CDR3aa: CASSYYSAGNHEQYF
j_gene: TRBJ2-7
abundance: few
v_gene: TRBV6-2/TRBV6-3
d_gene: -

CDR3nt: TGTGCCAGCAGCTTAGCCCTTACTAGCGGGGGGACTGATACGCAGTATTTT
CDR3aa: CASSLALTSGGTDTQYF
j_gene: TRBJ2-3
abundance: -
v_gene: TRBV7-2
d_gene: TRBD2

CDR3nt: TGTGCCAGCAGTTTAACTCGAGTTGAAGCTTTCTTT
CDR3aa: CASSLTRVEAFF
j_gene: TRBJ1-1
abundance: once
v_gene: TRBV12-3/TRBV12-4
d_gene: -

CDR3nt: TGTGCCTCCAGGGGACAGGCCGTAAACTATGGCTACACCTTC
CDR3aa: CASRGQAVNYGYTF
j_gene: TRBJ1-2
abundance: once
v_gene: TRBV10-3
d_gene: TRBD1

CDR3nt: TGCGCCAGCAGCCAAGTAGCGGGGGGGCTGGACGGGGAGCTGTTTTTT
CDR3aa: CASSQVAGGLDGELFF
j_gene: TRBJ2-2
abundance: once
v_gene: TRBV4-1
d_gene: TRBD2

CDR3nt: TGTGCCGTAAAGAGCAGGGATAGGACTGAAGCTTTCTTT
CDR3aa: CAVKSRDRTEAFF
j_gene: TRBJ1-1
abundance: -
v_gene: TRBV19
d_gene: -

CDR3nt: TGTGCCTGGAGTAGTCTGTGGCGAGGGGGCTACAATGAGCAGTTCTTC
CDR3aa: CAWSSLWRGGYNEQFF
j_gene: TRBJ2-1
abundance: -
v_gene: TRBV30
d_gene: -

CDR3nt: TGTGCCAGCAGCTTCAGTTTCTCCTACGAGCAGTACTTC
CDR3aa: CASSFSFSYEQYF
j_gene: TRBJ2-7
abundance: -
v_gene: TRBV7-9
d_gene: -

CDR3nt: TGTGCCTGGCTCAGGGGGTCGGGAAACACCATATATTTT
CDR3aa: CAWLRGSGNTIYF
j_gene: TRBJ1-3
abundance: -
v_gene: TRBV30
d_gene: TRBD1

CDR3nt: TGTGCCAGTAGTATTCAGGAGGGCCGAGGCTACACCTTC
CDR3aa: CASSIQEGRGYTF
j_gene: TRBJ1-2
abundance: -
v_gene: TRBV19
d_gene: -

CDR3nt: TGTGCCAGCAGCTTAGAGATAGGGGGCGATGAGCAGTTCTTC
CDR3aa: CASSLEIGGDEQFF
j_gene: TRBJ2-1
abundance: -
v_gene: TRBV7-2
d_gene: TRBD1

CDR3nt: TGTGCCAGCAGTCAGGGGGTCCTATACACCGGGGAGCTGTTTTTT
CDR3aa: CASSQGVLYTGELFF
j_gene: TRBJ2-2
abundance: -
v_gene: TRBV6-2/TRBV6-3
d_gene: TRBD1

CDR3nt: TGTGCCAGCAGCTTAAAGGGGTTTCTCTATGGCTACACCTTC
CDR3aa: CASSLKGFLYGYTF
j_gene: TRBJ1-2
abundance: -
v_gene: TRBV13
d_gene: -

CDR3nt: TGTGCCGCGGTAGGGACAGGGGATTATGGCTACACCTTC
CDR3aa: CAAVGTGDYGYTF
j_gene: TRBJ1-2
abundance: -
v_gene: TRBV6-5
d_gene: TRBD1

CDR3nt: TGCGCCAGCAGTGAAACAGGGGGCTACGAGCAGTACTTC
CDR3aa: CASSETGGYEQYF
j_gene: TRBJ2-7
abundance: -
v_gene: TRBV5-1
d_gene: TRBD1

CDR3nt: TGTGCCAGCTCACCCCCCGGGGGGGGCCCAAGCAATCAGCCCCAGCATTTT
CDR3aa: CASSPPGGGPSNQPQHF
j_gene: TRBJ1-5
abundance: -
v_gene: TRBV18
d_gene: -

CDR3nt: TGTGCCAGCAGCGCCCCATCCACAGGGGTGAATTCACCCCTCCACTTT
CDR3aa: CASSAPSTGVNSPLHF
j_gene: TRBJ1-6
abundance: -
v_gene: TRBV9
d_gene: TRBD1

CDR3nt: TGTGCCAGCAGTGAAAGGGAGGGAGGGACCCAGTACTTC
CDR3aa: CASSEREGGTQYF
j_gene: TRBJ2-5
abundance: -
v_gene: TRBV6-1
d_gene: TRBD2

CDR3nt: TGCGCCAGCAGTGCGGAGACAGGGGCGTATGGCTACACCTTC
CDR3aa: CASSAETGAYGYTF
j_gene: TRBJ1-2
abundance: -
v_gene: TRBV5-1
d_gene: TRBD1

CDR3nt: TGTGCCAGCAGCCCCCAGCTTTTTACTGCGGATGGCTACACCTTC
CDR3aa: CASSPQLFTADGYTF
j_gene: TRBJ1-2
abundance: -
v_gene: TRBV3-1/TRBV3-2
d_gene: -

CDR3nt: TGCGCCAGCAGTCAGCACACAGCAAGGAACACTGAAGCTTTCTTT
CDR3aa: CASSQHTARNTEAFF
j_gene: TRBJ1-1
abundance: once
v_gene: TRBV23-1
d_gene: -

CDR3nt: TGTGCCAGCAGTGCGGCGGCCAATGGATATGGCTACACCTTC
CDR3aa: CASSAAANGYGYTF
j_gene: TRBJ1-2
abundance: -
v_gene: TRBV2
d_gene: -

CDR3nt: TGTGCCACCAGTGACGTAGGAGTCTCTGGAAACACCATATATTTT
CDR3aa: CATSDVGVSGNTIYF
j_gene: TRBJ1-3
abundance: -
v_gene: TRBV24-1
d_gene: -

CDR3nt: TGTGCCAGCAGCAAAGATCCGGGCCAGGGGAACACTGAAGCTTTCTTT
CDR3aa: CASSKDPGQGNTEAFF
j_gene: TRBJ1-1
abundance: -
v_gene: TRBV21-1
d_gene: -

CDR3nt: TGCGCCAGCAGCCAAGATCGTAGCTCTGGAAACACCATATATTTT
CDR3aa: CASSQDRSSGNTIYF
j_gene: TRBJ1-3
abundance: -
v_gene: TRBV4-3
d_gene: -

CDR3nt: TGTGCCAGCAGCTCGGGAGGTACTGGGGAGTTTTTT
CDR3aa: CASSSGGTGEFF
j_gene: TRBJ1-4
abundance: -
v_gene: TRBV5-5
d_gene: -

CDR3nt: TGTGCCAGCAGTTACTCCGACAGGGTGGCCTACAATGAGCAGTTCTTC
CDR3aa: CASSYSDRVAYNEQFF
j_gene: TRBJ2-1
abundance: -
v_gene: TRBV6-5
d_gene: TRBD1

CDR3nt: TGTGCCAGCACCCGACAGATCAATCAGCCCCAGCATTTT
CDR3aa: CASTRQINQPQHF
j_gene: TRBJ1-5
abundance: -
v_gene: TRBV2
d_gene: -

CDR3nt: TGTGCCAGCAGCCCTGATCAGCTAGGGGCGGATAGGGCTTTCTTT
CDR3aa: CASSPDQLGADRAFF
j_gene: TRBJ1-1
abundance: few
v_gene: TRBV9
d_gene: -

CDR3nt: TGTGCCAGCAGTTTATCGTACGGACAGGGAGGCGGGGAGCTGTTTTTT
CDR3aa: CASSLSYGQGGGELFF
j_gene: TRBJ2-2
abundance: once
v_gene: TRBV27
d_gene: TRBD1

CDR3nt: TGCGCCAGCAGCCAGGACAGAGACACTGAAGCTTTCTTT
CDR3aa: CASSQDRDTEAFF
j_gene: TRBJ1-1
abundance: -
v_gene: TRBV5-1
d_gene: -

CDR3nt: TGTGCCAGCAGCTTCCGAGCCACTTACGAGCAGTACTTC
CDR3aa: CASSFRATYEQYF
j_gene: TRBJ2-7
abundance: -
v_gene: TRBV11-2
d_gene: -

CDR3nt: TGTGCCAGCAGCCCCGGACAGTCTTATTCACCCCTCCACTTT
CDR3aa: CASSPGQSYSPLHF
j_gene: TRBJ1-6
abundance: -
v_gene: TRBV11-1
d_gene: -

CDR3nt: TGTGCCAGCGGGCCCCCCCCAGGCACTGAAGCTTTCTTT
CDR3aa: CASGPPPGTEAFF
j_gene: TRBJ1-1
abundance: -
v_gene: TRBV2
d_gene: -

CDR3nt: TGCAGCGTTGGTGAGCCTAATTCACCCCTCCACTTT
CDR3aa: CSVGEPNSPLHF
j_gene: TRBJ1-6
abundance: -
v_gene: TRBV29-1
d_gene: -